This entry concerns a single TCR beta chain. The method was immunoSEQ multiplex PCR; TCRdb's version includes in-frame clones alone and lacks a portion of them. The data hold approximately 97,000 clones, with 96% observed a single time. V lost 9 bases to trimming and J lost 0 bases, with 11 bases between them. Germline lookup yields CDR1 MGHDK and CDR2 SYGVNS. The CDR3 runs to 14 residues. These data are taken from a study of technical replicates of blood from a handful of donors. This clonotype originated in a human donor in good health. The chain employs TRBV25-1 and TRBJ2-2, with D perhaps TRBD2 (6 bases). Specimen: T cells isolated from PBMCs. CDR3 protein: CASSSATNTGELFF. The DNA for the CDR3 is TGTGCCAGTTCTAGCGCGACGAACACCGGGGAGCTGTTTTTT.